This entry features one T cell receptor (beta chain) sequence. J lost 5 bases, V lost 4 bases, and 6 bases had no gene match. Per germline, CDR1 SGHNT and CDR2 YYREEE (reference sequence). The CDR3 is made up of 13 amino acids. These data come from a study of blood T cell repertoires in COVID-19. For the study at large: There were acute and convalescent COVID-19 samples, and they came from the United States, Italy and Spain. Nucleic acid was either cDNA or gDNA, and it came from T cells, B-cell-depleted T cells, or PBMCs.

In the original analysis: Estimation of nucleated cell counts was performed using reference gene primer amplification. Measured with immunoSEQ multiplex PCR; TCRdb has only the in-frame clones, and not every one. V and J calls and clone size are as listed in that table; D and trimming were resolved from the DNA. The sample shows some 67,000 clones, approximately 90% of them seen only once. This TCR was sampled from a woman older than 75 with acute or convalescent COVID-19. The specimen sequenced was peripheral blood. The chain combines TRBV5-4 with TRBJ2-7, with 7 nucleotides matching TRBD1. DNA for the CDR3: TGTGCCAGCAGCCCCGGGACAGCGGACGAGCAGTACTTC. It specifies CASSPGTADEQYF.